This record looks at one T cell receptor beta chain sequence and its context. Its antigen remains unidentified. The data derive from a study of graft-versus-host responses after intestinal transplantation. Across the whole study: Isolated intestinal, liver-intestinal, or multivisceral transplants had been given to the recipients. Every recipient underwent anti-thymocyte globulin induction, then tacrolimus and steroids for roughly 3 years. Regarding the study as a whole: Individuals carrying graft-donor T cell macrochimerism showed high graft-versus-host to host-versus-graft clonal ratios in allografts. Detected in recipient marrow were GvH clones, some of which were first observed in ileum or blood.

Data came from immunoSEQ multiplex PCR; TCRdb stores just in-frame clones and leaves some out. The table records over 20,000 clones, 92% of them present only once. The input for sequencing was PBMCs, taken roughly 260 days after intestinal transplant. This clonotype was obtained from a human patient who received an intestinal transplant, so some T cells may come from the graft donor.

The DNA of the CDR3 is TGCGCCAGCAGCTTAGGGAGTAACACTGAAGCTTTCTTT. Translating gives CASSLGSNTEAFF. The rearrangement uses TRBV5-1 and TRBJ1-1; no firm D call. V was clipped by 2 bases and J by 2 bases, with 7 bases between them. The CDR3 is 13 residues long. The germline CDR1 and CDR2 sequences are SGHRS and YFSETQ.